This TCR beta chain is drawn from a study of T cells in Graves' hyperthyroidism and ophthalmopathy (dated by TCRdb to the late 2010s). Study-level background: Peripheral blood was collected at initial diagnosis, before any treatment. Following sampling, methimazole starting at 30 mg daily was given to hyperthyroidism patients, and high-dose intravenous methylprednisolone was given to ophthalmopathy patients. TCR V-J signatures able to tell the groups apart were searched for in a discovery cohort of 100 patients, of whom over 40 had Graves' ophthalmopathy and about 55 had stable Graves' hyperthyroidism. Prospective prediction of ophthalmopathy was tested in an independent validation cohort of fewer than 20 hyperthyroidism patients and 15 to 17 patients who later progressed to ophthalmopathy. For training and testing, the roughly 97 patients in the discovery cohort were randomly divided in a 7:3 ratio. The paper reports TCR Vbeta CDR3 sequencing of over 130 peripheral blood samples: some 44 ophthalmopathy, 75 to 80 hyperthyroidism and 17 progressor patients. The study also compared thyroid tissue and blood T-cell repertoires from 5 to 7 Graves' hyperthyroidism patients.

Stable Graves' hyperthyroidism was defined as the absence of progression to ophthalmopathy over 18 months of follow-up. Hyperthyroidism patients were newly diagnosed, had a disease duration of under 2 months, and were aged 18 to 65 years. Any patient with an uncontrolled infection, another autoimmune disease, pregnancy or lactation was excluded. Diagnoses were based on clinical symptoms, serum thyroxine and TRAb, thyroid ultrasound and orbital computed tomography. PBMCs were isolated from about 9 ml of fresh peripheral blood by Ficoll-Paque density gradient centrifugation. Trizol reagent was used to extract total RNA, and RNA quality was then checked on an Agilent 2100 Bioanalyzer. This clonotype was detected a few times. This receptor's antigen is unknown. Base qualities are missing; no much larger clone stands one base away. The TCR beta CDR3 regions were amplified from the RNA transcripts. The TCR CDR3 was subjected to a first round of RT-PCR using the HTBI primer set and the Qiagen OneStep RT-PCR kit. The libraries were constructed in a second round of multiplex PCR and then size-selected and purified. Libraries were sequenced paired-end with 100 bp reads on an Illumina HiSeq2000. In the original analysis: SOAPnuke was used to process the raw data, removing reads that contained adapters or uncalled bases, had a mean Phred below 15, or lacked an exact match to the constant primer or identifier. High-quality paired reads were merged using COPE v1.2.5, and each unique nucleotide sequence was defined as a clonotype. Clonotypes were aligned to IMGT TRBV, TRBD and TRBJ reference segments using MiTCR v1.1. The analysis was restricted to V-J combinations with a frequency above 0.0001, which together covered around 99% of the repertoires. The TCS score was defined as the ratio of F50 (clonal expansion) to E x V (chaos), calculated using BLOSUM62-based TCRdist between CDR3 peptides within each V-J. Welch's t-statistics and random forest reduced some 510 V-J features to under 15, which were used in a naive Bayes classifier (R e1071). Using fastp at Q25 and MiXCR, TCRdb reprocessed the public reads and kept productive beta chains. Each CDR3 protein appears once, grouped with its most common genes and DNA. TCRdb's processing, not the study's, gives the V and J calls here. The sample data list some 200,000 distinct CDR3 sequences, and less than 20% of these were observed just once. About 56% of the sample is taken by the ten largest.

Overall study results and their limits: Most expanded thyroid clonotypes (frequency above 0.001) were also detected in blood, a finding suggesting that blood repertoires may reflect thyroid immune responses. A model built on a 13 V-J signature distinguished ophthalmopathy from stable hyperthyroidism, reaching 87.88% sensitivity and around 81% specificity in cross-validation and 80%/75% in testing. No statistical method was used to fix the sample size in advance, and group allocation was not hidden from the investigators. In validation, the model predicted progression to ophthalmopathy a median of 6.5 months before onset, with 70% to 71% sensitivity and 72.22% specificity.

This receptor was taken from a woman in her forties or fifties with Graves' hyperthyroidism. Specimen: blood.

Here the CDR3 is given as CASWESGRGDEQYF. The sequenced DNA: TGTGCCAGCTGGGAGAGCGGGAGGGGGGACGAGCAGTACTTC. This chain is built from TRBV6-1 and TRBJ2-7; 10 bases in the junction line up with TRBD2. The CDR3 numbers 14 residues from cysteine through phenylalanine. CDR3 DNA only is kept here, 42 bases in frame from base 1. V is cut back by 8 bases and J by 5 bases, with 9 bases in the junction unmatched. From the germline V gene, CDR1 is MNHNS and CDR2 is SASEGT.